This paragraph reports one T cell receptor beta chain. V lost 1 base and J 5 bases, leaving 6 bases between the germline ends. Germline CDR1 is SEHNR and CDR2 is FQNEAQ (reference sequence). The CDR3 consists of 13 residues. This sample was included in a study of blood T cell repertoires in COVID-19. The wider study: Material from acute and convalescent COVID-19 was sourced from the United States, Italy and Spain. Nucleic acid was either cDNA or gDNA, and it came from T cells, B-cell-depleted T cells, or PBMCs.

As originally analysed: Estimation of nucleated cell counts was performed using reference gene primer amplification. The method was immunoSEQ multiplex PCR; TCRdb's version includes in-frame clones alone and lacks a portion of them. That table supplies the V and J calls and clone size; D and trimming were determined from the DNA. The profile shows roughly 300,000 clones, more than 70% of them singletons. Material for sequencing was peripheral blood. The rearrangement uses TRBV7-9 and TRBJ1-5; unclear D gene. The clonotype was recovered from a young man who had recovered from COVID-19. This chain's CDR3 is CASSLGGYQPQHF. The CDR3 bases are TGTGCCAGCAGCTTAGGCGGGTATCAGCCCCAGCATTTT.